This T cell receptor (beta chain) originates from a study of identical twins. Findings and limits, study-wide: Within cord blood, abundant beta clonotypes carried fewer insertions, but memory repertoires showed no such trend.

This CDR3 comprises 10 residues. The germline V gene has CDR1 SQVTM and CDR2 ANQGSEA. V lost 5 bases and J lost 8, with 7 bases in between. This clonotype has just a few counts. The antigen remains unidentified. Each CDR3 protein gets one entry after TCRdb re-called the 5' RACE reads with MiXCR. The table records approximately 700,000 distinct CDR3 sequences, roughly 18% of them present only once. Separately, the same data were catalogued under a study of T cells expressing NK-cell markers. According to that study: TCR beta repertoires came from sorted CD3+CD56+NKG2C+, CD3+CD56+NKG2C- and CD3+CD56-NKG2C+ T cells. Several experiments added an anti-gamma-delta TCR antibody to sort only alpha-beta TCR T cells.

The chain carries TRBV29-1 and TRBJ2-1; D is unresolved. The receptor's source is a woman aged 18 to 35 in good health. Material for sequencing was PBMCs. CDR3 in amino acids: CSVLHYEQFF. DNA of the CDR3: TGCAGCGTTCTCCATTATGAGCAGTTCTTC.